Presented here are 10 T cell receptor beta chains from one specimen sequenced in a study of metastatic and nonmetastatic thyroid tumors. MiXCR was used by TCRdb to re-call the PCR reads. The repertoire holds about 20,000 clones, with around 16% as singletons. Each patient went into thyroid surgery without having received any treatment. The sample was blood. The receptors shown here come from a female donor with papillary thyroid cancer or a benign thyroid nodule (not recorded which). Some clones in this sample may be carry-over from other donors' samples.

This clone is deemed medium-sized (0.01 to 0.1%). The chain recombines TRBV6-1 with TRBJ1-2; D is perhaps TRBD1 (5 bases). Trimming removed 4 bases at V and 4 bases at J, with 13 bases between. Germline-derived CDR1 and CDR2 are MNHNS and SASEGT. The CDR3 contains 14 residues. In nucleotides, the CDR3 is TGTGCCAGCAGTGCCGGGACGGCCGTCTATGGCTACACCTTC. Residues: CASSAGTAVYGYTF.

This clone was counted a few times. This chain uses TRBV5-4 with TRBJ2-1, with TRBD1 identical over 7 bases. V was pared by 3 bases and J by 2 bases, with 5 bases of the junction left unmatched. The CDR3 spans 15 residues. The germline V gene encodes CDR1 SGHNT and CDR2 YYREEE (reference sequence). The CDR3: CASSSPGTAYNEQFF. The CDR3 DNA sequence: TGTGCCAGCAGCTCGCCCGGGACAGCCTACAATGAGCAGTTCTTC.

This clone was detected many times. Other DNA sequences in this specimen translate into the identical CDR3. V is TRBV7-2 and J is TRBJ2-3; 9 bases fit TRBD1. Trimming cost V 1 base and J 4 bases; bases outside gene matches: 0. Germline V gene data show CDR1 as SGHTA and CDR2 as FQGNSA. The CDR3 spans 14 residues. CDR3: CASSLGQGADTQYF. As DNA, the CDR3 is TGTGCCAGCAGCTTAGGACAGGGGGCAGATACGCAGTATTTT.

In nucleotides, the CDR3 is TGTGCCAGCAGTTTACTGTTCTTGGGGGCCTACAATGAGCAGTTCTTC. Its protein is CASSLLFLGAYNEQFF. The chain couples TRBV28 to TRBJ2-1; perhaps D is TRBD1 or TRBD2 (5 bases each). This CDR3 has 16 residues. Trimming stripped 2 bases from V and 2 bases from J, with 13 bases between. The V gene's germline CDR1 is MDHEN and CDR2 SYDVKM.

This clone ranks as medium-sized. The rearrangement joins TRBV27 to TRBJ1-6; a possible D gene is TRBD1 (5 bases). V was pared by 4 bases and J by 14 bases, with 21 bases between. CDR1 and CDR2 (germline): MNHEY, SMNVEV (reference sequence). The CDR3 runs to 15 residues. CDR3 sequence reads: CASSSSGTIGLALHF. DNA of the CDR3: TGTGCCAGCAGTTCCTCCGGGACTATTGGTTTGGCCCTCCACTTT.

V gene TRBV6-1 combines with J gene TRBJ1-1, with D hard to call. V was pared by 6 bases and J by 4 bases, with 15 bases between. The CDR3 has 14 residues. Germline V gene sequence: CDR1 MNHNS, CDR2 SASEGT. In DNA, the CDR3 is TGTGCCAGCAGCCCCAGTAGGTACGGCACTGAAGCTTTCTTT. Encoded protein: CASSPSRYGTEAFF.

This clone was recorded at least ten times. V is TRBV4-2 and J is TRBJ1-1; no clear D. CDR1 is LGHNA and CDR2 is YNFKEQ in the germline V gene. The germline V and J ends were trimmed by 0 bases and 1 base, with 9 bases remaining between them. CDR3 length: 15 amino acids. This chain's CDR3 is CASSQDQQPNTEAFF. In DNA form, the CDR3 reads TGTGCCAGCAGCCAAGATCAGCAGCCGAACACTGAAGCTTTCTTT.

By share, this clone ranks as medium-sized (0.01 to 0.1%). The CDR3 DNA reads TGTGCCAGCAGGGGGGACGCGGCCTCTAACTATGGCTACACCTTC. Translation gives CASRGDAASNYGYTF. The V and J genes are TRBV6-1 and TRBJ1-2; D may be TRBD1 (5 bases). Looked up from germline, CDR1 is MNHNS and CDR2 is SASEGT. Deletions cut 6 bases from V and 0 bases from J, with 14 bases between. The CDR3 sequence is 15 residues long.

This chain uses TRBV20-1 with TRBJ2-7; 10 bases are a match to TRBD1. The CDR3 length is 14 residues. V was clipped by 3 bases and J by 6 bases; unmatched bases: 8. Germline-derived CDR1 and CDR2 are DFQATT and SNEGSKA (reference sequence). CDR3 sequence: CSARTGDRGSEQYF. CDR3 in DNA: TGCAGTGCTAGGACCGGGGACAGGGGTTCCGAGCAGTACTTC.

This clone was seen repeatedly, ten times or more. The chain has TRBV3-1 and TRBJ2-5; weak D call: TRBD2 (7 bases). Germline V lookup: CDR1 LGHDT, CDR2 YNNKEL (reference sequence). CDR3 length equals 15 residues. V gave up 5 bases and J gave up 1 base, with 14 bases separating them. This CDR3 is CASSFRGGIQETQYF. CDR3 sequence (DNA): TGTGCCAGCAGCTTTAGGGGGGGGATCCAAGAGACCCAGTACTTC.